This TCR beta chain was identified in a study of identical twins. Study results and caveats: Carriage of fewer insertions was seen in abundant cord blood beta clonotypes, whereas memory repertoires showed none.

TCRdb processed the 5' RACE reads anew with MiXCR; each CDR3 protein has one entry. The top ten hold about 1.8% of the sample, which has about 700,000 distinct CDR3 sequences, over 5% seen once. The CDR3 consists of 14 residues. J lost 4 bases, V lost 5 bases, and 7 bases had no gene match. This clonotype was observed at least ten times. Antigen: not known. The rearrangement uses TRBV12-3 or TRBV12-4 and TRBJ2-7; 8 nucleotides agree with TRBD1. The sequence derives from a man younger than 30 in good health. The sample comprised naive T cells sorted from blood. The CDR3 DNA is TGTGCCAGCAGTACCGACAGGGGTGCTTACGAGCAGTACGTC. Its translation: CASSTDRGAYEQYV.